These 21 T cell receptor beta chains came from one sample sequenced in a study of post-analysis software for immune sequencing data. These receptors' targets are unknown. TCR beta cDNA libraries included unique molecular identifiers. TCRdb re-called the PCR reads through MiXCR, storing one row per CDR3 protein. This table holds 350,000 to 450,000 distinct CDR3 sequences, 35% to 45% found once. Study-wide results and caveats: Five TRBV segments, TRBV5-6, TRBV5-1 and TRBV20-1 among them, were found more frequent in patients than controls.

The material sequenced was blood. All receptors come from a girl aged 2-10 years with multiple sclerosis.

There are a few counts of this clonotype. This rearrangement joins TRBV18 to TRBJ1-5, with D uncertain. The CDR3 totals 14 residues. V shed 1 base and J shed 3 bases, with 7 bases lying between them. Germline CDR1 is KGHSH and CDR2 is LQKENI. The CDR3 DNA sequence: TGTGCCAGCTCACCACGAGGGTCCAATCAGCCCCAGCATTTT. This codes for CASSPRGSNQPQHF.

The V call is TRBV6-6, the J call TRBJ2-3, with 14 bases lining up with TRBD2. CDR3 length: 15 residues. V shed 4 bases, J shed 12 bases, and the junction held 9 bases outside the gene matches. The germline CDR1 and CDR2 sequences are MNHNY and SVGAGI (reference sequence). CDR3 protein: CASSSRTSGGPPQYF. CDR3 coding DNA: TGTGCCAGCAGTTCTCGGACTAGCGGGGGGCCCCCACAGTATTTT.

V and J are TRBV5-1 and TRBJ1-2, with D unclear. Germline V lookup: CDR1 SGHRS, CDR2 YFSETQ. This CDR3 has 17 amino acids. Trimming took 0 bases from V and 5 from J, leaving 20 bases between them. CDR3 loop: CASSLDFLLAELYGYTF. The DNA of the CDR3 is TGCGCCAGCAGCTTGGATTTCCTGTTGGCAGAGTTGTATGGCTACACCTTC.

The chain has TRBV7-8 and TRBJ2-3; possibly TRBD2 for D (6 bases). Between the trimmed V and J ends, which lost 0 bases and 2 bases, there was a span of 9 bases. The CDR3 is made up of 15 amino acids. Looked up from germline, CDR1 is SGHVS and CDR2 is FQNEAQ. The CDR3 coding sequence is TGTGCCAGCAGCTTAGCGGTAGCGGCCACAGATACGCAGTATTTT. It encodes CASSLAVAATDTQYF.

V is TRBV20-1 and J is TRBJ2-1, with TRBD1 matching over 7 bases. The junction had 10 bases not matched to a gene; V was cut back by 5 bases and J by 6 bases. Germline assignment: CDR1 DFQATT and CDR2 SNEGSKA (reference sequence). The CDR3 runs 14 residues. The CDR3 sequence: CSASSGTVTNEQFF. CDR3 bases: TGCAGTGCTTCTTCCGGGACAGTGACCAATGAGCAGTTCTTC.

This chain links TRBV2 with TRBJ2-7; D might be TRBD1 (6 bases). With 4 bases removed from V and 3 bases from J, the gap between germline ends came to 13 bases. Germline CDR1 reads SNHLY; CDR2 reads FYNNEI. The CDR3 totals 14 residues. The CDR3 spells CASSVGGNRYEQYF. CDR3 nucleotide sequence: TGTGCCAGCAGTGTAGGGGGAAATCGCTACGAGCAGTACTTC.

Only a few counts were recorded for this clonotype. V and J are TRBV29-1 and TRBJ2-7; D may be TRBD1 (5 bases). The CDR3 extends over 12 amino acids. CDR1 is SQVTM, CDR2 ANQGSEA, per germline. V was pared by 5 bases and J by 4 bases, with 12 bases between. The chain's CDR3 is CSVQQGGYEQYF. The DNA of the CDR3 is TGCAGCGTTCAGCAGGGTGGTTACGAGCAGTACTTC.

This clonotype came up a few times. The rearrangement uses TRBV5-1 and TRBJ2-7; tentative D call: TRBD1 (6 bases). The germline CDR1 and CDR2 sequences are SGHRS and YFSETQ. The CDR3 totals 14 residues. Trimming took 1 base from V and 0 from J, leaving 8 bases between them. DNA of the CDR3: TGCGCCAGCAGCTTGACAGGGAGCTCCTACGAGCAGTACTTC. Protein sequence: CASSLTGSSYEQYF. Filled out from reference TRBV5-1 and TRBJ2-7, the complete variable domain reads KAGVTQTPRYLIKTRGQQVTLSCSPISGHRSVSWYQQTPGQGLQFLFEYFSETQRNKGNFPGRFSGRQFSNSRSEMNVSTLELGDSALYLCASSLTGSSYEQYFGPGTRLTVT.

Notes on this clonotype: A single base separates this from a much larger clone, so it may be a read error. The CDR3 region is CASSWTYQETQFF. In nucleotides, the CDR3 is TGTGCCAGCAGCTGGACATACCAAGAGACCCAGTTCTTC. The rearrangement links TRBV7-3 to TRBJ2-5; a possible D gene is TRBD1 (5 bases). The J call may be faulty, since TRBJ2-1 better matches the DNA end. The CDR3 spans 13 residues. CDR1 and CDR2 from the germline V gene are SGHTA and FQGTGA.

This rearrangement joins TRBV7-2 to TRBJ2-5; no definite D call. The germline V gene encodes CDR1 SGHTA and CDR2 FQGNSA. The CDR3 runs 15 residues. V lost 2 bases, J lost 3 bases, and 13 bases lay in between. The CDR3 here is CASSLLGSSEETQYF. CDR3 sequence (DNA): TGTGCCAGCAGCTTATTGGGAAGTTCCGAAGAGACCCAGTACTTC.

Only one count was recorded for this clonotype. Germline is not matched at one junction end, which may reflect a read error. V is TRBV7-9 and J is TRBJ1-5; 8 bases are shared with TRBD1. This CDR3 is built from 15 residues. The V gene's germline CDR1 is SEHNR and CDR2 FQNEAQ (reference sequence). CDR3 coding DNA: TGTGCCAGCAGCGCGACCGGGACAGGCAATCAGCCCCGGCATTTT. Residues: CASSATGTGNQPRHF. The variable domain in full, with the rest retrieved from reference TRBV7-9 and TRBJ1-5, is DTGVSQNPRHKITKRGQNVTFRCDPISEHNRLYWYRQTLGQGPEFLTYFQNEAQLEKSRLLSDRFSAERPKGSFSTLEIQRTEQGDSAMYLCASSATGTGNQPRHFGDGTRLSIL.

The chain employs TRBV12-3 or TRBV12-4 and TRBJ2-7, with 8 bases lining up with TRBD1. V dropped 8 bases and J dropped 6; count of bases not matched to a gene: 12. The length of the CDR3 is 14 residues. CDR3 residues: CASWLTGAGTEQYF. CDR3 in DNA: TGTGCCAGCTGGCTGACAGGGGCGGGTACCGAGCAGTACTTC.

This clonotype was detected only a few times. CDR3 in DNA: TGTGCCAGCAGCAGGATAACGGAAGAGCCTAATGAGCAGTTCTTC. Translating it yields CASSRITEEPNEQFF. The chain has TRBV9 and TRBJ2-1; D is unresolved. The CDR3 is 15 amino acids. Germline loops: CDR1 SGDLS, CDR2 YYNGEE. The V and J ends lost 4 bases and 7 bases respectively, with 18 bases between them.

This clonotype was observed a handful of times. The chain employs TRBV3-1 and TRBJ2-7; D is undetermined. CDR1 and CDR2 (germline): LGHDT, YNNKEL (reference sequence). V lost 8 bases and J lost 1, with 9 bases in between. The CDR3 covers 12 residues. CDR3 nucleotide sequence: TGTGCCAGCGGCGCCGAATCCTACGAGCAGTACTTC. It yields the protein CASGAESYEQYF.

This clonotype was detected only a few times. This chain uses TRBV28 with TRBJ2-6; a possible D gene is TRBD1 (5 bases). The CDR3 is 16 amino acids. Germline assignment: CDR1 MDHEN and CDR2 SYDVKM. V shed 2 bases and J shed 0 bases, with 8 bases lying between them. CDR3 bases: TGTGCCAGCAGTTTAGTCGGACACTCTGGGGCCAACGTCCTGACTTTC. Translation: CASSLVGHSGANVLTF.

In its sample, this clonotype was seen a few times. The chain is built from TRBV29-1 and TRBJ2-5; 9 bases are shared with TRBD1. Germline CDR1 is SQVTM and CDR2 is ANQGSEA. CDR3 length: 18 residues. Trimming took 6 bases from V and 5 from J; bases not matched to a gene: 22. This CDR3 reads CSVEYKPGDRVMEETQYF. CDR3 sequence (DNA): TGCAGCGTAGAATACAAACCCGGGGACAGGGTAATGGAGGAGACCCAGTACTTC. Using reference TRBV29-1 and TRBJ2-5 for the parts outside the CDR3, the full variable domain is SAVISQKPSRDICQRGTSLTIQCQVDSQVTMMFWYRQQPGQSLTLIATANQGSEATYESGFVIDKFPISRPNLTFSTLTVSNMSPEDSSIYLCSVEYKPGDRVMEETQYFGPGTRLLVL.

V gene TRBV12-3 or TRBV12-4 combines with J gene TRBJ2-2; TRBD1 matches 11 bases. Losses at the gene ends were 5 bases for V and 5 bases for J; bases not matched to a gene: 4. There are 15 residues in the CDR3. The CDR3 is CASSQDRGRTGELFF. The CDR3 nucleotides read TGTGCCAGCAGTCAGGACAGGGGGCGGACCGGGGAGCTGTTTTTT.

The rearrangement links TRBV5-1 to TRBJ2-7; either TRBD1 or TRBD2 may supply D (5 bases each). The germline gives CDR1 SGHRS, CDR2 YFSETQ. Trimming stripped 0 bases from V and 7 bases from J, with 14 bases between. This CDR3 has 14 amino acids. The DNA for the CDR3 is TGCGCCAGCAGCTTGGGGACACCCAGGGAGGAGCAGTACTTC. Encoded protein: CASSLGTPREEQYF.

This clonotype came up a few times. The gene calls are TRBV10-1 and TRBJ2-1; 9 bases agree with TRBD2. This CDR3 contains 15 residues. Germline V gene sequence: CDR1 WNHNN, CDR2 SYGVQD (reference sequence). After removal of 3 bases from V and 8 bases from J, the junction contained 8 bases not matched to a gene. CDR3 sequence: CASSDEAGGVYEQFF. The DNA for the CDR3 is TGCGCCAGCAGTGACGAGGCGGGGGGGGTCTATGAGCAGTTCTTC.

The chain couples TRBV7-8 to TRBJ2-7; D unclear. Germline CDR1 reads SGHVS; CDR2 reads FQNEAQ. Between the trimmed V and J ends, which lost 3 bases and 2 bases, there was a span of 14 bases. The CDR3 runs 15 residues. The CDR3 bases are TGTGCCAGCAGCTTTAATCGGGCAGAAACCTACGAGCAGTACTTC. It is translated as CASSFNRAETYEQYF. Drawing the rest from reference TRBV7-8 and TRBJ2-7, the complete variable domain is GAGVSQSPRYKVAKRGQDVALRCDPISGHVSLFWYQQALGQGPEFLTYFQNEAQLDKSGLPSDRFFAERPEGSVSTLKIQRTQQEDSAVYLCASSFNRAETYEQYFGPGTRLTVT.

The chain has TRBV3-1 and TRBJ1-2; a possible D gene is TRBD1 (5 bases). Germline CDR1 and CDR2: LGHDT and YNNKEL (reference sequence). V was clipped by 1 base and J by 5 bases, with 14 bases between them. The CDR3 runs to 15 residues. The CDR3 is CASSQGGRVIYGYTF. CDR3 DNA sequence: TGTGCCAGCAGCCAAGGGGGACGGGTGATTTATGGCTACACCTTC.